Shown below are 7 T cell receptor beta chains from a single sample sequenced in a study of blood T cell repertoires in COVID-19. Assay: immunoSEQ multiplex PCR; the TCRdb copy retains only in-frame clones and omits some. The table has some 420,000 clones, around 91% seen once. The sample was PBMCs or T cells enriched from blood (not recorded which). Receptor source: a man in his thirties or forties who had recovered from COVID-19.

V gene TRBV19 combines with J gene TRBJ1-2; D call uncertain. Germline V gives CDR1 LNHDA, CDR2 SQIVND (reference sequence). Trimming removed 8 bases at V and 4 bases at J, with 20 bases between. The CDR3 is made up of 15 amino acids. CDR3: CASSLDYFEFYGYTF. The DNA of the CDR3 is TGTGCCAGTTCCCTGGACTATTTCGAGTTCTATGGCTACACCTTC.

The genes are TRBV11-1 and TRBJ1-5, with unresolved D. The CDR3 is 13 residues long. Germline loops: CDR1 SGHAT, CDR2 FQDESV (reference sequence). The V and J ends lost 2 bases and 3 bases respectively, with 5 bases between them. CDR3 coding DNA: TGTGCCAGCAGCTTATCAGACAATCAGCCCCAGCATTTT. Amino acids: CASSLSDNQPQHF.

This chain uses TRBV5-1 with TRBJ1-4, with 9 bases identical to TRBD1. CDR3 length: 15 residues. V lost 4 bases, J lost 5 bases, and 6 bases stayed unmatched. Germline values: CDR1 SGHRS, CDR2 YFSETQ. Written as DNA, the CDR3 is TGCGCCAGCAGCAGACGGACAGGGGAAAATGAAAAACTGTTTTTT. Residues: CASSRRTGENEKLFF.

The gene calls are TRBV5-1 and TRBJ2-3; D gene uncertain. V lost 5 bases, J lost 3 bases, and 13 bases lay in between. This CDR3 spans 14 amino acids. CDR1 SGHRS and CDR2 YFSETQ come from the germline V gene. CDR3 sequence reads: CASRNSLRTDTQYF. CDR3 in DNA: TGCGCCAGCAGAAATAGCCTTAGGACAGATACGCAGTATTTT.

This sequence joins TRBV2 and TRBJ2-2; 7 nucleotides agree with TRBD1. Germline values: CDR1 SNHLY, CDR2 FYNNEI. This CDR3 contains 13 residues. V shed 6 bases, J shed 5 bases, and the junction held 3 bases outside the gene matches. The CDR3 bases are TGTGCCAGCAGACAGGGGAAGACCGGGGAGCTGTTTTTT. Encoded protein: CASRQGKTGELFF.

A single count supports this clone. The CDR3: CASSLTGGQEQFF. CDR3 nucleotide sequence: TGTGCCAGCAGCTTGACAGGGGGCCAAGAGCAGTTCTTC. The rearrangement joins TRBV5-4 to TRBJ2-1, with 9 bases aligning to TRBD1. Germline CDR1 and CDR2: SGHNT and YYREEE (reference sequence). The CDR3 runs to 13 residues. Trimming took 1 base from V and 10 from J; bases not matched to a gene: 3.

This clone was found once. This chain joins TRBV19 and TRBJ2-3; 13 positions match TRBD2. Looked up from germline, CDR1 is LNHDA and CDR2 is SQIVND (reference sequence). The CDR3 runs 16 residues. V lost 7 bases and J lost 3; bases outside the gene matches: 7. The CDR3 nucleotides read TGTGCCAGTACCGTGCCGGGACTAGCGGGAACAGATACGCAGTATTTT. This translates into CASTVPGLAGTDTQYF.